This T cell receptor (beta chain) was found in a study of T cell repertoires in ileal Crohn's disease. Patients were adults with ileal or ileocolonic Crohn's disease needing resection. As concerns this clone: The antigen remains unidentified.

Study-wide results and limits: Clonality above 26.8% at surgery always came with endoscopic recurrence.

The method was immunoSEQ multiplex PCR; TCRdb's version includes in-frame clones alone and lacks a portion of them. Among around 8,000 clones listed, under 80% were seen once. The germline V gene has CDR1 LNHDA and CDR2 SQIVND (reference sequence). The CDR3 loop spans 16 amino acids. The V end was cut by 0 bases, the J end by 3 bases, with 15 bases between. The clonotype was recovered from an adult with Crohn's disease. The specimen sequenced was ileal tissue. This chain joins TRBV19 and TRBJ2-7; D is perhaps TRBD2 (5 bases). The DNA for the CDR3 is TGTGCCAGTAGTATAGATCGGGCTAGCATGGTCTACGAGCAGTACTTC. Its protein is CASSIDRASMVYEQYF.